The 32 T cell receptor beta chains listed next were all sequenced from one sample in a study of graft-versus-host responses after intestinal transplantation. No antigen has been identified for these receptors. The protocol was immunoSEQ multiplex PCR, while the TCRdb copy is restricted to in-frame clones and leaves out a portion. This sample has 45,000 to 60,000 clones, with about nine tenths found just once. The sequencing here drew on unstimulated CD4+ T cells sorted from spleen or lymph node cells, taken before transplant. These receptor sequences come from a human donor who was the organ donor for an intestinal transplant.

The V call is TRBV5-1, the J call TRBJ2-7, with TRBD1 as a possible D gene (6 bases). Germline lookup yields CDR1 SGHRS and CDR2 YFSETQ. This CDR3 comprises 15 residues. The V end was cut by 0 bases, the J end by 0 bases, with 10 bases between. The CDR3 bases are TGCGCCAGCAGCTTGGCAGGGGTCAGCTCCTACGAGCAGTACTTC. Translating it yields CASSLAGVSSYEQYF. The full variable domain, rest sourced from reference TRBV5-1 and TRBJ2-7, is KAGVTQTPRYLIKTRGQQVTLSCSPISGHRSVSWYQQTPGQGLQFLFEYFSETQRNKGNFPGRFSGRQFSNSRSEMNVSTLELGDSALYLCASSLAGVSSYEQYFGPGTRLTVT.

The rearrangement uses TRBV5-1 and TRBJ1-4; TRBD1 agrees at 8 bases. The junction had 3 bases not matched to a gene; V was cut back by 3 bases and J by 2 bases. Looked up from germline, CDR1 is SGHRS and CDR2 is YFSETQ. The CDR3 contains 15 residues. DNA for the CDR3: TGCGCCAGCAGCTCCTGGACAGGGACTAATGAAAAACTGTTTTTT. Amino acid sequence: CASSSWTGTNEKLFF. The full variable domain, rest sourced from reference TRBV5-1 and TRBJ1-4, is KAGVTQTPRYLIKTRGQQVTLSCSPISGHRSVSWYQQTPGQGLQFLFEYFSETQRNKGNFPGRFSGRQFSNSRSEMNVSTLELGDSALYLCASSSWTGTNEKLFFGSGTQLSVL.

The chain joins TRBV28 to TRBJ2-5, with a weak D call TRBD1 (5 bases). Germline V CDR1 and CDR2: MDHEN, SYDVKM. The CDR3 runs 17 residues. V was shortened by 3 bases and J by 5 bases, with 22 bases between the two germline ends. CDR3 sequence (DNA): TGTGCCAGCAGTTTGCCCCCTTATCTACCTAAGGGGGAGACCCAGTACTTC. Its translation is CASSLPPYLPKGETQYF.

CDR3 in DNA: TGTGCCAGCAGCGCACAAAACACAGATACGCAGTATTTT. Its protein is CASSAQNTDTQYF. The chain joins TRBV7-2 to TRBJ2-3; D not certain. The CDR3 length is 13 residues. V was clipped by 5 bases and J by 2 bases, with 8 bases between them. In germline, CDR1 is SGHTA, CDR2 FQGNSA.

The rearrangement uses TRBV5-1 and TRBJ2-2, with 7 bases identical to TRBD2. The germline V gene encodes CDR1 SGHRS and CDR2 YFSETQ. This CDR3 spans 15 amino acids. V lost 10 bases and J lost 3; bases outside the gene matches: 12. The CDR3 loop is CAGKTGEGDTGELFF. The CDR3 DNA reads TGCGCCGGCAAGACTGGGGAGGGTGACACCGGGGAGCTGTTTTTT.

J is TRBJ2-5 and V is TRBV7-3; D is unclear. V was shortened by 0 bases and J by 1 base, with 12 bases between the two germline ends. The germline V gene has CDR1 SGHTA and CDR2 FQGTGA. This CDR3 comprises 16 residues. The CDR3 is CASSLTPDPIQETQYF. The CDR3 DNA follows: TGTGCCAGCAGCTTAACCCCCGACCCGATCCAAGAGACCCAGTACTTC.

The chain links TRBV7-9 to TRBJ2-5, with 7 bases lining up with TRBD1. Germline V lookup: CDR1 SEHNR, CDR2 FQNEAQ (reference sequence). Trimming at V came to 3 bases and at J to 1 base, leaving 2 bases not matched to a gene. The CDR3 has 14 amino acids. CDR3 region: CASSFGQVQETQYF. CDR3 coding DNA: TGTGCCAGCAGCTTCGGACAGGTCCAAGAGACCCAGTACTTC.

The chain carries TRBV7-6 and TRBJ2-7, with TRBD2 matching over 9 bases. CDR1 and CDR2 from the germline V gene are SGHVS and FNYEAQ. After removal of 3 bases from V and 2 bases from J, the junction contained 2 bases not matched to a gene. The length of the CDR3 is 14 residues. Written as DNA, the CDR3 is TGTGCCAGCAGCTTGGGACTAGCCCCCTACGAGCAGTACTTC. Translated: CASSLGLAPYEQYF.

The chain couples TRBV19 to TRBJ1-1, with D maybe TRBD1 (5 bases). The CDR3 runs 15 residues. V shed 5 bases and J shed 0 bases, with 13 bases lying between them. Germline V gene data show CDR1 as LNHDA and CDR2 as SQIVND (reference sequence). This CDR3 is CASSLAGTMNTEAFF. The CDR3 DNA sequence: TGTGCCAGTAGTCTAGCAGGGACCATGAACACTGAAGCTTTCTTT.

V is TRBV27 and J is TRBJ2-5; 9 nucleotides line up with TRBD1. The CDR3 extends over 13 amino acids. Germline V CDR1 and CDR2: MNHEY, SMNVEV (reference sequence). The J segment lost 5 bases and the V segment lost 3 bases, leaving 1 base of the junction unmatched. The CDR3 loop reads CASSLTGGETQYF. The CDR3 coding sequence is TGTGCCAGCAGTTTGACAGGGGGGGAGACCCAGTACTTC.

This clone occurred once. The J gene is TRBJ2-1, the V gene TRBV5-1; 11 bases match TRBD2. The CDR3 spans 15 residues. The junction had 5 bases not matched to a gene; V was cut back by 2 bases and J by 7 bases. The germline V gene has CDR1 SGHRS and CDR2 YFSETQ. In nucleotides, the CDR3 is TGCGCCAGCAGCTTTACTAGCGGGAGCCAAAATGAGCAGTTCTTC. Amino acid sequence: CASSFTSGSQNEQFF.

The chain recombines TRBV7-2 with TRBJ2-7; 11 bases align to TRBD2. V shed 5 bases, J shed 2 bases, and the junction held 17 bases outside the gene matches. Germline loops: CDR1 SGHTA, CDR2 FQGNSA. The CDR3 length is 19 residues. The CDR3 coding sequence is TGTGCCAGCAGCCCCCGCGCCGGGACTAGCGGCAGACCACCCTACGAGCAGTACTTC. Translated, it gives CASSPRAGTSGRPPYEQYF.

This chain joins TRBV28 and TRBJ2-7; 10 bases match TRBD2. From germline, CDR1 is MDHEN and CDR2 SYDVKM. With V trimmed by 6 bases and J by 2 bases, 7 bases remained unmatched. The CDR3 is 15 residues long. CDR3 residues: CASSSPAGGPYEQYF. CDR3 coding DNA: TGTGCCAGCAGCTCCCCAGCGGGAGGGCCCTACGAGCAGTACTTC.

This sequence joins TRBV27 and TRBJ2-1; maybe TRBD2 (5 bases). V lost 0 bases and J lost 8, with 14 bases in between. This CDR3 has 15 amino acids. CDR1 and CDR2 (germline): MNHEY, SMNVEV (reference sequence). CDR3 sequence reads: CASSLSRLRADEQFF. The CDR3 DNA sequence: TGTGCCAGCAGTTTATCGAGGTTGAGGGCCGATGAGCAGTTCTTC.

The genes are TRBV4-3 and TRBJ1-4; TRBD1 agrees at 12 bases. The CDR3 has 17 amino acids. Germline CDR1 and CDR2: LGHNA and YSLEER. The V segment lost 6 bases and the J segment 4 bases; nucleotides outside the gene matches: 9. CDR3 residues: CASRAGTGGLINEKLFF. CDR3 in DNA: TGCGCCAGCAGGGCCGGGACAGGGGGCTTGATTAATGAAAAACTGTTTTTT.

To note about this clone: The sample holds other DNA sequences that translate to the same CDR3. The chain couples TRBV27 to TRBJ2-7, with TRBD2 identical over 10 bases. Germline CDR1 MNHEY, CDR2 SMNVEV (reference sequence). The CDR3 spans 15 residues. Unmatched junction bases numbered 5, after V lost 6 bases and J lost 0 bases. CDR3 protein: CASSLLAGVSYEQYF. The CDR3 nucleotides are TGTGCCAGCAGCCTTCTAGCGGGAGTCTCCTACGAGCAGTACTTC.

CDR3 region: CASAALIDETQYF. The CDR3 coding sequence is TGCGCCAGCGCCGCGCTCATTGACGAGACCCAGTACTTC. The genes are TRBV5-1 and TRBJ2-5; D is ambiguous. Looked up from germline, CDR1 is SGHRS and CDR2 is YFSETQ. The CDR3 contains 13 residues. V lost 7 bases and J lost 5, with 15 bases in between.

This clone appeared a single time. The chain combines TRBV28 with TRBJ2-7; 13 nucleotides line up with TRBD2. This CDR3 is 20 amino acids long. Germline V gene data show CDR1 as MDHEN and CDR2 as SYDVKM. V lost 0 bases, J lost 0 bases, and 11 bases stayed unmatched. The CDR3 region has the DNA TGTGCCAGCAGTTTATGGTTAAGACTAGCGGGAGGCTTTAGCTCCTACGAGCAGTACTTC. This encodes CASSLWLRLAGGFSSYEQYF.

The CDR3 loop is CAAGSNQPQHF. The CDR3 nucleotides read TGTGCTGCAGGGAGCAATCAGCCCCAGCATTTT. This chain joins TRBV30 and TRBJ1-5; a weak D match, TRBD1 (5 bases). CDR3 size: 11 residues. CDR1 and CDR2 (germline): GTSNPN, SVGIG (reference sequence). The full variable domain, its missing parts supplied by reference TRBV30 and TRBJ1-5, is SQTIHQWPATLVQPVGSPLSLECTVEGTSNPNLYWYRQAAGRGLQLLFYSVGIGQISSEVPQNLSASRPQDRQFILSSKKLLLSDSGFYLCAAGSNQPQHFGDGTRLSIL.

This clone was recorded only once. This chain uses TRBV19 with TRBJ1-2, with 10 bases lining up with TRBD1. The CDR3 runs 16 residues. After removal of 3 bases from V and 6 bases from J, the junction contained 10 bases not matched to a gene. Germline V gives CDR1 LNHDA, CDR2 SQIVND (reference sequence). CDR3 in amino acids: CASSIPLTGGRNGYTF. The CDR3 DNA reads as TGTGCCAGTAGTATCCCCTTGACAGGGGGCAGGAATGGCTACACCTTC.

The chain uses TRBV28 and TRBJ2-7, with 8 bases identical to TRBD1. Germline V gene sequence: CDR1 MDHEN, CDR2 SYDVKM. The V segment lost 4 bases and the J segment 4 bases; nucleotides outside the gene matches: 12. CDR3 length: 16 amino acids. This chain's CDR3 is CASSSQRTGGSYEQYF. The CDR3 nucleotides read TGTGCCAGCAGTTCCCAGCGTACAGGGGGGAGTTACGAGCAGTACTTC.

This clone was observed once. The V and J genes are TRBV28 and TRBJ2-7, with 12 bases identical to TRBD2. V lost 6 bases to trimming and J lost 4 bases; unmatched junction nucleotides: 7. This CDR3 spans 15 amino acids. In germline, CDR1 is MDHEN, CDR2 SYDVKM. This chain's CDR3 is CASRTNLAGGYEQYF. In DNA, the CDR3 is TGTGCCAGCAGGACCAATCTAGCGGGGGGGTACGAGCAGTACTTC.

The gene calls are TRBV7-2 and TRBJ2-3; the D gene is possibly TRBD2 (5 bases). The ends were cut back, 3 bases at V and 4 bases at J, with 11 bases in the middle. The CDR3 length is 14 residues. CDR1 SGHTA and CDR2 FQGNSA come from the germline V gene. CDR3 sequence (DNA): TGTGCCAGCAGCTTCCTAGCCGTATCAGATACGCAGTATTTT. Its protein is CASSFLAVSDTQYF.

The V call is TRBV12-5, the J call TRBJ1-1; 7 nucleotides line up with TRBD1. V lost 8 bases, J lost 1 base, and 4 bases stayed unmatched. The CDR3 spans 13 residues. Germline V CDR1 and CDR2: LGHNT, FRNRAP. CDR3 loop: CASSRTGNTEAFF. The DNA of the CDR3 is TGTGCTAGTAGCCGGACAGGGAACACTGAAGCTTTCTTT.

CDR3 residues: CASSSGTDYGYTF. In DNA form, the CDR3 reads TGTGCCAGCAGCTCCGGAACGGACTATGGCTACACCTTC. The chain links TRBV7-6 to TRBJ1-2, with D unresolved. Germline CDR1 is SGHVS and CDR2 is FNYEAQ. This CDR3 comprises 13 residues. V was shortened by 4 bases and J by 3 bases, with 9 bases between the two germline ends. The full variable domain, completed using reference TRBV7-6 and TRBJ1-2, is GAGVSQSPRYKVTKRGQDVALRCDPISGHVSLYWYRQALGQGPEFLTYFNYEAQQDKSGLPNDRFSAERPEGSISTLTIQRTEQRDSAMYRCASSSGTDYGYTFGSGTRLTVV.

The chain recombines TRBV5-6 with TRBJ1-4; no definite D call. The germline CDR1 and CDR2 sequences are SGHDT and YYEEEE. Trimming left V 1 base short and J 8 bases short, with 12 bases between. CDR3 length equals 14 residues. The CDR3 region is CASSLRTLQEKLFF. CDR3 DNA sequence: TGTGCCAGCAGCTTGAGGACTTTGCAGGAAAAACTGTTTTTT.

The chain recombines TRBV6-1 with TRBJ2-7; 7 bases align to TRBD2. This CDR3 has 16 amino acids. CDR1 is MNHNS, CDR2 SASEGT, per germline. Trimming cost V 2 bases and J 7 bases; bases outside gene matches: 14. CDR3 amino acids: CASSESRRQGAGEQYF. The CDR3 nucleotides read TGTGCCAGCAGTGAAAGTAGGCGGCAGGGAGCGGGGGAGCAGTACTTC.

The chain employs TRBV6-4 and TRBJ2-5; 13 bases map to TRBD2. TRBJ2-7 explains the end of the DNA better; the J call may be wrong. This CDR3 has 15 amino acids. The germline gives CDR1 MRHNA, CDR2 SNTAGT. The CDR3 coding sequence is TGTGCCAGCAGTGACTCGGGACTAGCGGGATACGAGCAGTACTTC. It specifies CASSDSGLAGYEQYF.

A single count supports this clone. The CDR3 is CASSSLAGRGYEQYF. The CDR3, as DNA: TGTGCCAGCAGCTCACTAGCGGGGAGGGGGTACGAGCAGTACTTC. V is TRBV11-3 and J is TRBJ2-7; TRBD2 agrees at 10 bases. The CDR3 covers 15 residues. J was trimmed by 4 bases and V by 4 bases; bases with no gene match: 7. Germline-derived CDR1 and CDR2 are SGHNT and YENEEA. Drawing the rest from reference TRBV11-3 and TRBJ2-7, the complete variable domain is EAGVVQSPRYKIIEKKQPVAFWCNPISGHNTLYWYLQNLGQGPELLIRYENEEAVDDSQLPKDRFSAERLKGVDSTLKIQPAELGDSAVYLCASSSLAGRGYEQYFGPGTRLTVT.

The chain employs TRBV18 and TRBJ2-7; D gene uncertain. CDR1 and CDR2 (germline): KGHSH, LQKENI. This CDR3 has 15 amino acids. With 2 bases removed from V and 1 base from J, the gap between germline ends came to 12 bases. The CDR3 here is CASSPRAATSYEQYF. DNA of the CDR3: TGTGCCAGCTCACCAAGGGCGGCAACGTCCTACGAGCAGTACTTC.

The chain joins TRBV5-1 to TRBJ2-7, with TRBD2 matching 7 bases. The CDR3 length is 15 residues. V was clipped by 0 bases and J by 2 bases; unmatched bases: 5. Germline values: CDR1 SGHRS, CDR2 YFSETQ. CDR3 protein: CASSLEAGETYEQYF. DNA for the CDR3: TGCGCCAGCAGCTTGGAGGCGGGGGAAACCTACGAGCAGTACTTC.

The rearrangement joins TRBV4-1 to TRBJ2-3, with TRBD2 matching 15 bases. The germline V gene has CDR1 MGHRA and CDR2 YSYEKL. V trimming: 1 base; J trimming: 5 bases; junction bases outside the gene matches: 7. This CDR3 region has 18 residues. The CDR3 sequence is CASSQGVRTSGRGDTQYF. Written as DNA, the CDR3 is TGCGCCAGCAGCCAAGGGGTCAGGACTAGCGGGAGGGGAGATACGCAGTATTTT.